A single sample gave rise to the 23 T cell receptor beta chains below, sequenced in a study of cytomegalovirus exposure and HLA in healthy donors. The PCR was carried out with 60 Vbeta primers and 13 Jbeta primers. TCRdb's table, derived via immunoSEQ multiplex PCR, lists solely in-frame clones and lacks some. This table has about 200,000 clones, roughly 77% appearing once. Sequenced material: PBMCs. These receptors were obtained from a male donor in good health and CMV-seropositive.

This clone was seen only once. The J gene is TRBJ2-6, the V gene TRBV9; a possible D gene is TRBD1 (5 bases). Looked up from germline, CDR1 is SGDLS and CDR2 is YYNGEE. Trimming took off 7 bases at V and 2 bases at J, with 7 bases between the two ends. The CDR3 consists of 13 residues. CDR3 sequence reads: CASGATGANVLTF. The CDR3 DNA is TGTGCCAGCGGGGCGACTGGGGCCAACGTCCTGACTTTC. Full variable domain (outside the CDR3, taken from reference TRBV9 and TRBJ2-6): DSGVTQTPKHLITATGQRVTLRCSPRSGDLSVYWYQQSLDQGLQFLIQYYNGEERAKGNILERFSAQQFPDLHSELNLSSLELGDSALYFCASGATGANVLTFGAGSRLTVL.

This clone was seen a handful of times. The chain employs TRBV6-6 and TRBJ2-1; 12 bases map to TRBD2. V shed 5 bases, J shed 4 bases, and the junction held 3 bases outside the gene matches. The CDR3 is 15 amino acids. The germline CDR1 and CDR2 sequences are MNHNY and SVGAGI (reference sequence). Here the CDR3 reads CASSLGLAGYNEQFF. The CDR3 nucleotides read TGTGCCAGCAGTCTGGGACTAGCGGGTTACAATGAGCAGTTCTTC.

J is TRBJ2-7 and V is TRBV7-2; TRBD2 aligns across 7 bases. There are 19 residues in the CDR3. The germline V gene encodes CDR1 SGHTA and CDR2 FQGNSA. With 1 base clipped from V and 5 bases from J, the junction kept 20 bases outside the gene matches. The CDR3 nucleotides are TGTGCCAGCAGCTTAGGTTTATTTCTAGCGGCTAGTCCTACGAACGAGCAGTACTTC. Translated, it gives CASSLGLFLAASPTNEQYF.

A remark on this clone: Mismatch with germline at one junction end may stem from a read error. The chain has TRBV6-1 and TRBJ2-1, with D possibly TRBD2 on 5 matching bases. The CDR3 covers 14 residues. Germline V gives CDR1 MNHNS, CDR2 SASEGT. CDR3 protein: CASTLSLAEGEQLF. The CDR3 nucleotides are TGTGCCAGCACCTTAAGCTTGGCAGAGGGTGAGCAGCTCTTC.

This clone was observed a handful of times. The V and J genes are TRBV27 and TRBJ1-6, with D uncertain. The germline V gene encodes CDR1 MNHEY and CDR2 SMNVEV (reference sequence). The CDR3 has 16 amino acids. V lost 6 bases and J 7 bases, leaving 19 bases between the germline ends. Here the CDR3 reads CASSPLELLPNSPLHF. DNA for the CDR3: TGTGCCAGCAGCCCCCTTGAACTGTTGCCCAATTCACCCCTCCACTTT.

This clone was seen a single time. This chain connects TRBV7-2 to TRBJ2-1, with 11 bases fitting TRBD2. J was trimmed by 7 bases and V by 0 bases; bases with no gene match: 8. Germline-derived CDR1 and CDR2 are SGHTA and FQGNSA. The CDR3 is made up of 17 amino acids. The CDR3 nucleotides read TGTGCCAGCAGCTTAGCGCTCCTAGCGGGGGGTCAAAATGAGCAGTTCTTC. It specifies CASSLALLAGGQNEQFF.

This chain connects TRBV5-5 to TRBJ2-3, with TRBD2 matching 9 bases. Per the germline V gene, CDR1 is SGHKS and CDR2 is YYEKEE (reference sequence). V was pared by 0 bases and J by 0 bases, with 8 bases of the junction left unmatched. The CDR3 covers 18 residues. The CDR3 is CASSLGGSGGTSTDTQYF. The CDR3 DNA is TGTGCCAGCAGCTTGGGGGGTAGCGGGGGAACTAGCACAGATACGCAGTATTTT.

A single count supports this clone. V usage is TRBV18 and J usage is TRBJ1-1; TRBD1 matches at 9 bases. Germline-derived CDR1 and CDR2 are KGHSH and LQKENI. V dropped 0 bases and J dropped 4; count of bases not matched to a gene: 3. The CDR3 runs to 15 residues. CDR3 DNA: TGTGCCAGCTCACCACCGGGACAGGGAGTCACTGAAGCTTTCTTT. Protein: CASSPPGQGVTEAFF.

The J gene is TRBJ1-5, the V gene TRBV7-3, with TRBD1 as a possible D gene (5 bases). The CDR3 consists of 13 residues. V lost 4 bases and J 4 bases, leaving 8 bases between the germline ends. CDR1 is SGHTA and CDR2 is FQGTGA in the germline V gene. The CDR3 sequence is CASSSQENQPQHF. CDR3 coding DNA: TGTGCCAGCAGCTCACAGGAGAATCAGCCCCAGCATTTT.

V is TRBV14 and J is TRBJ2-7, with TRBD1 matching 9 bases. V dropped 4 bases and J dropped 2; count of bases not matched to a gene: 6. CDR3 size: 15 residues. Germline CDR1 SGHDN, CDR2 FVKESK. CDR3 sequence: CASSLGTGQPYEQYF. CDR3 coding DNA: TGTGCCAGCAGCCTCGGGACAGGGCAACCCTACGAGCAGTACTTC.

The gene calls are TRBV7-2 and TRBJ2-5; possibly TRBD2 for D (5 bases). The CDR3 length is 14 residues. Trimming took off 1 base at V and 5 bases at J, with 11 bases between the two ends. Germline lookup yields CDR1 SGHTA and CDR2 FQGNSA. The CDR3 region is CASSLDRGKETQYF. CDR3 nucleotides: TGTGCCAGCAGCTTAGACCGGGGAAAGGAGACCCAGTACTTC.

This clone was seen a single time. CDR3 DNA: TGTGCCAGCAGTGATCCCGGGACTAGCTACGAGCAGTACTTC. Amino acids: CASSDPGTSYEQYF. This chain uses TRBV25-1 with TRBJ2-5; 8 nucleotides match TRBD2. The J call is uncertain, as TRBJ2-7 better fits the DNA end. This CDR3 region has 14 residues. Germline V gives CDR1 MGHDK, CDR2 SYGVNS.

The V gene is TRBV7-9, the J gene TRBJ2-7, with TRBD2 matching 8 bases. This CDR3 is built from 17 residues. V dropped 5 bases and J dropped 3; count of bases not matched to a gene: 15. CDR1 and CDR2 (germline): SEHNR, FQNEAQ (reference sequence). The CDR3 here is CASSPVTSGRGRYEQYF. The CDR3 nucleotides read TGTGCCAGCAGCCCAGTCACGAGCGGGAGAGGTCGCTACGAGCAGTACTTC.

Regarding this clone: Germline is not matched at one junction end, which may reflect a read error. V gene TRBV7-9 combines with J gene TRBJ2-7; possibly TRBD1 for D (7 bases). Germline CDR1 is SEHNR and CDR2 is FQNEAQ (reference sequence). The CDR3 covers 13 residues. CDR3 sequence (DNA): TGTTCCAGCTGCCCGCCAGGGGGGAGCGAGCAGTACTTC. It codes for CSSCPPGGSEQYF. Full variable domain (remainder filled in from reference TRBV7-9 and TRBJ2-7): DTGVSQNPRHKITKRGQNVTFRCDPISEHNRLYWYRQTLGQGPEFLTYFQNEAQLEKSRLLSDRFSAERPKGSFSTLEIQRTEQGDSAMYLCSSCPPGGSEQYFGPGTRLTVT.

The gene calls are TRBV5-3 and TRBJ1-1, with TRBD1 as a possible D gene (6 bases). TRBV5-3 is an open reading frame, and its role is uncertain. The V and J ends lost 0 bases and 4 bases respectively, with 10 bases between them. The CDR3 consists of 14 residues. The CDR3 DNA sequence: TGTGCCAGAAGCTTGGGCCGGGGGGCCACTGAAGCTTTCTTT. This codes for CARSLGRGATEAFF.

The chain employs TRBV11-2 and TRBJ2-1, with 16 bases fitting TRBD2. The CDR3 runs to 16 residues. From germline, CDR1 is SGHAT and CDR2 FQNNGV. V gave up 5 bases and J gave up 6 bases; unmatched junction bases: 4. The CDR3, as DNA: TGTGCCAGCAGCCCGGGACTAGCGGGGGGGAGCAATGAGCAGTTCTTC. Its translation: CASSPGLAGGSNEQFF.

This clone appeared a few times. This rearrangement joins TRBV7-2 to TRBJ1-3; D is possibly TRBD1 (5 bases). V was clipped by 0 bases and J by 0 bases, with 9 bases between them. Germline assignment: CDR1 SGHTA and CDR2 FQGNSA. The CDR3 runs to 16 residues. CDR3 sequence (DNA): TGTGCCAGCAGCTTAGCGGGGCGGGGCTCTGGAAACACCATATATTTT. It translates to CASSLAGRGSGNTIYF.

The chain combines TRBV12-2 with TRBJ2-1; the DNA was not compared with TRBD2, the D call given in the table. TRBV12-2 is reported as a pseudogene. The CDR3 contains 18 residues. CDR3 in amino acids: CASRSEVRGLAGFNEQFF. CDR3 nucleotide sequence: TGTGCAAGTCGCTCCGAAGTCCGAGGACTAGCGGGTTTTAATGAGCAGTTCTTC.

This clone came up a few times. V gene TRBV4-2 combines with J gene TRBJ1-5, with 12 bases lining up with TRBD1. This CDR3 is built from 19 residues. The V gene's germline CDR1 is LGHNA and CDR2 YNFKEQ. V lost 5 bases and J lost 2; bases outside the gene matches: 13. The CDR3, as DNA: TGTGCCAGCAGCGCAGCCGGGACAGGGGGCGCGGTTGGCAATCAGCCCCAGCATTTT. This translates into CASSAAGTGGAVGNQPQHF.

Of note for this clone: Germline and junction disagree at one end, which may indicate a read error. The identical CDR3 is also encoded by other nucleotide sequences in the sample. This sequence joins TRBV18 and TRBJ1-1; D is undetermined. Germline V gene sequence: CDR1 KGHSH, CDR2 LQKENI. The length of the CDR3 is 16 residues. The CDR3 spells CASSLPAGTMNTEAFF. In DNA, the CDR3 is TGTGCCAGCTCACTTCCGGCGGGTACAATGAACACTGAGGCTTTCTTT.

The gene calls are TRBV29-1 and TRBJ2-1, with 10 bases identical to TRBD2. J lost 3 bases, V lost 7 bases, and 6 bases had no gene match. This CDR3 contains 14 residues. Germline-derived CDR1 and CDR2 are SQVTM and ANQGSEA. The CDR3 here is CSAQAGGFYNEQFF. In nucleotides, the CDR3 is TGCAGCGCCCAAGCGGGGGGGTTCTACAATGAGCAGTTCTTC.

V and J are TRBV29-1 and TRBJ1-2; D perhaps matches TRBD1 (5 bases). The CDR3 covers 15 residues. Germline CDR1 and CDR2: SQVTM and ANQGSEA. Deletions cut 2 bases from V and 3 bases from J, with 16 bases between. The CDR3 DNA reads TGCAGCGTTGAAATTTCGGGGGAGGTCGACTATGGCTACACCTTC. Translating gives CSVEISGEVDYGYTF.

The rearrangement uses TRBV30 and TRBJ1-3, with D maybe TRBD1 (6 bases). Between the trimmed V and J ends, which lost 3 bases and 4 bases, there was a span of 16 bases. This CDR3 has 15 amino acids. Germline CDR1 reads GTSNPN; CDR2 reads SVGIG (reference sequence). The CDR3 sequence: CAWSPRGEIGNTIYF. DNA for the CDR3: TGTGCCTGGAGCCCCAGGGGTGAAATAGGAAACACCATATATTTT.